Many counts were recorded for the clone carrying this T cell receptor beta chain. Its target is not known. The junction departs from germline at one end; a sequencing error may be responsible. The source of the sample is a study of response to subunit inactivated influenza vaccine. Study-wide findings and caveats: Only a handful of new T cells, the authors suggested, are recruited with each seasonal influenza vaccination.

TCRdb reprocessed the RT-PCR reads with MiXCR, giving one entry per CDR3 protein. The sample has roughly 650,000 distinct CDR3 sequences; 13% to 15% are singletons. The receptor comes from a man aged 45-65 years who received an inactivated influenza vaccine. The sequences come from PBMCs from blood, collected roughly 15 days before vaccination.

DNA of the CDR3: TGCGCCAGCAGCTCCGGGACAGGGAACACTGAAGCTTTCTTT. It codes for CASSSGTGNTEAFF. This chain joins TRBV7-3 and TRBJ1-1; 8 nucleotides agree with TRBD1. The CDR3 is made up of 14 amino acids. Germline CDR1 reads SGHTA; CDR2 reads FQGTGA.